The clone carrying this TCR beta chain was seen repeatedly, ten times or more. No antigen is known for it. Time point: persistent/refractory GD, antithyroid drugs over 5 years with positive TRAb. RNA from PBMCs was the source of the TCR library. This sample was included in a study of regulatory T cells in long-lasting Graves disease. Relying on iRepertoire HTBI primers and Arm-PCR of CDR3 regions, the team built TCR beta libraries. Original analysis: Samples revealed 60 to 70 TRBV and 11 to 15 TRBJ segments. MiXCR, applied by TCRdb to the multiplex PCR reads, yields one record per CDR3 protein. The V and J calls, along with clone size, are taken from TCRdb and not from the paper's own processing. Of almost 350,000 distinct CDR3 sequences listed, roughly 21% are singletons. The CDR3 loop spans 14 amino acids. The J segment lost 3 bases and the V segment lost 2 bases, leaving 1 base of the junction unmatched. Germline V CDR1 and CDR2: SGHRS, YFSETQ.

Study-wide results and limits: Exclusively peripheral blood, rather than thyroid tissue, was studied. Persistent disease preferred TRBV28, TRBJ1-2 and TRBJ2-5.

V usage is TRBV5-1 and J usage is TRBJ2-7; 11 positions match TRBD1. The sequencing used peripheral blood mononuclear cells (PBMCs), collected when the disease was refractory, from a patient treated with antithyroid drugs. This clonotype originated in a female donor with Graves disease. This CDR3 reads CASSFGTGGYEQYF. DNA for the CDR3: TGCGCCAGCAGCTTCGGGACAGGGGGCTACGAGCAGTACTTC.